The 6 T cell receptor beta chains below all came from one sample that was sequenced in a study of T cells after yellow fever vaccination. TCRdb called the 5' RACE reads again in MiXCR, with one record for every CDR3 protein. The table includes roughly 310,000 distinct CDR3 sequences, more than 3% detected once. The source material was PBMCs, sampled on the day of the yellow fever booster vaccination. The receptors here all came from a man younger than 35 who received the YFV17D yellow fever vaccine.

This clonotype appeared many times. The chain recombines TRBV5-1 with TRBJ2-4; D perhaps matches TRBD2 (6 bases). V dropped 2 bases and J dropped 8 bases, with 11 bases sitting between them. CDR3 size: 13 residues. Germline V gene lookup returns CDR1 SGHRS and CDR2 YFSETQ. As DNA, the CDR3 is TGCGCCAGCAGCTTCGCGTCGGGAGACATTCAGTACTTC. Its protein product is CASSFASGDIQYF.

This clonotype was seen repeatedly, ten times or more. V is TRBV2 and J is TRBJ2-1; maybe TRBD2 (5 bases). CDR3 length equals 13 residues. Per germline, CDR1 SNHLY and CDR2 FYNNEI. Trimming took off 11 bases at V and 6 bases at J, with 17 bases between the two ends. The CDR3 DNA reads as TGTGCCTCCCTCCCGGGGAGCTCCAATGAGCAGTTCTTC. Translating it yields CASLPGSSNEQFF.

This clonotype was found many times. The chain recombines TRBV7-9 with TRBJ2-3; D is possibly TRBD2 (6 bases). CDR3 size: 15 residues. V shed 5 bases and J shed 2 bases, with 14 bases lying between them. CDR1 SEHNR and CDR2 FQNEAQ come from the germline V gene (reference sequence). This CDR3 reads CASSGGAGFTDTQYF. CDR3 nucleotide sequence: TGTGCCAGCAGCGGCGGGGCGGGATTCACAGATACGCAGTATTTT.

This clonotype has just a few counts. V and J are TRBV9 and TRBJ2-2, with D possibly TRBD1 on 6 matching bases. Germline V gene data show CDR1 as SGDLS and CDR2 as YYNGEE. This CDR3 has 14 amino acids. The V and J ends lost 9 bases and 6 bases respectively, with 18 bases between them. The CDR3 DNA reads TGTGCCATCAAGCGTATGGGGGCCGCCGGGGAGCTGTTTTTT. It translates to CAIKRMGAAGELFF.

The chain has TRBV7-9 and TRBJ2-5; D gene uncertain. Per germline, CDR1 SEHNR and CDR2 FQNEAQ (reference sequence). The ends were cut back, 5 bases at V and 5 bases at J, with 12 bases in the middle. The CDR3 has 13 residues. CDR3 amino acids: CASSPQPRETQYF. The DNA of the CDR3 is TGTGCCAGCAGCCCCCAGCCCCGGGAGACCCAGTACTTC.

This clonotype was observed a handful of times. The chain carries TRBV5-1 and TRBJ2-7, with 11 bases fitting TRBD1. There are 15 residues in the CDR3. Germline V gene data show CDR1 as SGHRS and CDR2 as YFSETQ. V shed 5 bases, J shed 3 bases, and the junction held 7 bases outside the gene matches. CDR3 bases: TGCGCCAGCAGTCTCCGGACAGGGGGCCACTACGAGCAGTACTTC. This codes for CASSLRTGGHYEQYF.